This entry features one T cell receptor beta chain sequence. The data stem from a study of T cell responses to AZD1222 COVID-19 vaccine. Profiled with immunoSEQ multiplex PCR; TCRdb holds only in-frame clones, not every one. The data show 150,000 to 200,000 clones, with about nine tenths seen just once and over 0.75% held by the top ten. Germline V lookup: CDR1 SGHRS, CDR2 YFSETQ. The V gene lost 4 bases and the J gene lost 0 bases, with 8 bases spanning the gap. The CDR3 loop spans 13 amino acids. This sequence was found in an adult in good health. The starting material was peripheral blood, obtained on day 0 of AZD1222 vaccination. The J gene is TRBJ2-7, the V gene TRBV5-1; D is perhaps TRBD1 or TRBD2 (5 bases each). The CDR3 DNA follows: TGCGCCAGCAGCGAGGGGAGCTCCTACGAGCAGTACTTC. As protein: CASSEGSSYEQYF.